The entry below gives a single T cell receptor (beta chain) sequence along with its context. What it recognizes is unknown. The assay, immunoSEQ v3.0, was run at survey level. The method was immunoSEQ multiplex PCR; TCRdb's version includes in-frame clones alone and lacks a portion of them. This table has under 30,000 clones, roughly 82% appearing once. This sample is drawn from a study of long-term antiretroviral therapy in people with HIV. Whole-study findings and limits: Collection of the blood took place between the mid-2000s and the late 2010s. The ART regimens in use then may have been less effective than current ones. Researchers lacked any data on ART adherence, viral resistance or therapy changes.

This clonotype was obtained from a young man with HIV. The source material was unsorted PBMCs, sampled 0.8 years before starting antiretroviral therapy.

The CDR3, as DNA: TGCGCCAGCAGGGGTGGGTCAAACGTGGGTGAAAAACTGTTTTTT. Amino acid sequence: CASRGGSNVGEKLFF. This chain uses TRBV5-1 with TRBJ1-4; D is unclear. Trimming left V 5 bases short and J 7 bases short, with 18 bases between. Germline V gene lookup returns CDR1 SGHRS and CDR2 YFSETQ. The CDR3 contains 15 residues.